A single sample is the source of the 5 T cell receptor beta chains below, sequenced in a study of T cells after yellow fever vaccination. MiXCR, applied by TCRdb to the 5' RACE reads, yields one record per CDR3 protein. This table has 120,000 or so distinct CDR3 sequences, approximately 9% appearing once. The sample here was CD8+ T cells sorted from PBMCs, taken on the day of the yellow fever booster vaccination. The receptor set was obtained from a man aged 18 to 35 who received the YFV17D yellow fever vaccine.

This clonotype was recorded a few times. This chain links TRBV12-5 with TRBJ1-1; D is uncertain. CDR3 size: 13 residues. CDR1 LGHNT and CDR2 FRNRAP come from the germline V gene. Trimming stripped 2 bases from V and 4 bases from J, with 8 bases between. CDR3 region: CASGLPPGTEAFF. CDR3 bases: TGTGCTAGTGGTTTGCCTCCGGGCACTGAAGCTTTCTTT. The whole variable domain, remainder taken from reference TRBV12-5 and TRBJ1-1, is DARVTQTPRHKVTEMGQEVTMRCQPILGHNTVFWYRQTMMQGLELLAYFRNRAPLDDSGMPKDRFSAEMPDATLATLKIQPSEPRDSAVYFCASGLPPGTEAFFGQGTRLTVV.

This rearrangement joins TRBV7-9 to TRBJ1-1; 8 nucleotides match TRBD1. Germline assignment: CDR1 SEHNR and CDR2 FQNEAQ (reference sequence). J was trimmed by 3 bases and V by 5 bases; bases with no gene match: 8. The CDR3 contains 15 residues. The CDR3 loop reads CASSPGQGEDTEAFF. The CDR3 bases are TGTGCCAGCAGCCCCGGACAGGGTGAGGACACTGAAGCTTTCTTT.

The V call is TRBV4-1, the J call TRBJ1-5; D remains ambiguous. Germline V gives CDR1 MGHRA, CDR2 YSYEKL. The CDR3 length is 12 residues. V lost 1 base and J 8 bases, leaving 6 bases between the germline ends. Written as DNA, the CDR3 is TGCGCCAGCAGCCAAGGACTGGAGCCCCAGCATTTT. Translation gives CASSQGLEPQHF.

The sample holds a few counts of this clonotype. This chain links TRBV4-1 with TRBJ1-6, with TRBD1 matching 10 bases. V dropped 6 bases and J dropped 10; count of bases not matched to a gene: 6. The CDR3 is 14 amino acids. Germline lookup yields CDR1 MGHRA and CDR2 YSYEKL. CDR3 sequence reads: CASSPGQGSSPLHF. DNA of the CDR3: TGCGCCAGCAGTCCGGGACAGGGGTCCTCACCCCTCCACTTT.

V gene TRBV6-5 combines with J gene TRBJ2-5; the match to TRBD2 covers 12 bases. Per the germline V gene, CDR1 is MNHEY and CDR2 is SVGAGI. Unmatched junction bases numbered 17, after V lost 0 bases and J lost 3 bases. This CDR3 is 21 amino acids long. The CDR3 spells CASSYSNRASGGAVKEETQYF. The CDR3 DNA sequence: TGTGCCAGCAGTTACTCGAACAGGGCTAGCGGGGGGGCAGTAAAAGAAGAGACCCAGTACTTC.